This T cell receptor beta chain comes out of a study of blood T cell repertoires in COVID-19. The cohort comprised adults aged roughly 18 to 95 years residing in 24 US areas. Participants classified as exposed had met a COVID-19 case within 2 weeks before study entry. In the authors' methods: Amplification of reference gene primers provided the estimated nucleated cell counts. Libraries were prepared by immunoSEQ multiplex PCR; TCRdb keeps only in-frame clonotypes and omits some of them. Clone size and V and J calls were adopted from that table, with D and trimming inferred from the DNA. The sample lists about 180,000 clones; approximately 80% were seen once. Trimming left V 2 bases short and J 0 bases short, with 7 bases between. Germline V gene sequence: CDR1 MNHNS, CDR2 SASEGT. This CDR3 is 14 amino acids long.

The TCR comes from a man aged 60-69 years who had been exposed to COVID-19. V usage is TRBV6-1 and J usage is TRBJ1-2, with D uncertain. What was sequenced was PBMCs or T cells enriched from blood (not recorded which). CDR3 loop: CASSERLANYGYTF. The CDR3 DNA reads TGTGCCAGCAGTGAACGGCTAGCTAACTATGGCTACACCTTC.